This T cell receptor beta chain was retrieved from a study of OX40 agonist ivuxolimab in advanced cancers. On the study more broadly: Patients were given ivuxolimab, an antibody that agonizes OX40 (CD134). Ivuxolimab was delivered to patients intravenously every 2 weeks at doses spanning 0.01 to 10 mg/kg.

The CDR3 totals 14 residues. V gave up 0 bases and J gave up 4 bases, with 11 bases separating them. From germline, CDR1 is SGHKS and CDR2 YYEKEE (reference sequence). TCRdb's copy holds only in-frame clones and misses some; the assay was immunoSEQ multiplex PCR. The sample lists 62,000 or so clones, approximately 80% occurring once. The sequenced sample was CD4+ or CD8+ T cells sorted from blood, obtained in a trial of the OX40 agonist ivuxolimab. This chain links TRBV5-5 with TRBJ2-7; tentatively, D is TRBD2 (5 bases). The receptor's source is an adult with an advanced solid tumor such as melanoma, head and neck, liver or kidney cancer. The CDR3 spells CASSLELAWYEQYF. The DNA of the CDR3 is TGTGCCAGCAGCTTGGAGCTAGCTTGGTACGAGCAGTACTTC.